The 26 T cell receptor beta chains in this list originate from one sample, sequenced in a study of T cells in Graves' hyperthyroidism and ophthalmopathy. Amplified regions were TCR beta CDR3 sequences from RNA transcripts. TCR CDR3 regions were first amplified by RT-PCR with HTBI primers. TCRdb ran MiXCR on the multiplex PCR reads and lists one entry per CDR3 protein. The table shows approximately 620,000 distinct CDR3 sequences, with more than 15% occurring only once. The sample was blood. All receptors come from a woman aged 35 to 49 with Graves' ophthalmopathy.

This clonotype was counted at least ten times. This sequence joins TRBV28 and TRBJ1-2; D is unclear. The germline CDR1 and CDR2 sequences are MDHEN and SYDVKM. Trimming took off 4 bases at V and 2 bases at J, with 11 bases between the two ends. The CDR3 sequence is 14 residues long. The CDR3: CASSSLGLNYGYTF. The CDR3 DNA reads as TGTGCCAGCAGTTCGTTGGGGTTAAACTATGGCTACACCTTC.

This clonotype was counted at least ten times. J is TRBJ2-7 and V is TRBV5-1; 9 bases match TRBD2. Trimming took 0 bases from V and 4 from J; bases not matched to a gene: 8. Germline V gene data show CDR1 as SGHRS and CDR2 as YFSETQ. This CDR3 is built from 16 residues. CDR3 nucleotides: TGCGCCAGCAGCTTGGACGGGCTAGCGGGAATATACGAGCAGTACTTC. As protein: CASSLDGLAGIYEQYF.

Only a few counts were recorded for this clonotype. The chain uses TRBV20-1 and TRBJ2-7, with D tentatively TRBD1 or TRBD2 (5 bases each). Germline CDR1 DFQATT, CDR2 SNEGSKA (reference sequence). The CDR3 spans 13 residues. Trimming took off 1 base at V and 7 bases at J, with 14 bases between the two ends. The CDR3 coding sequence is TGCAGTGCTAGAGCCCTAGAGGGACGGGAGCAGTACTTC. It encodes CSARALEGREQYF.

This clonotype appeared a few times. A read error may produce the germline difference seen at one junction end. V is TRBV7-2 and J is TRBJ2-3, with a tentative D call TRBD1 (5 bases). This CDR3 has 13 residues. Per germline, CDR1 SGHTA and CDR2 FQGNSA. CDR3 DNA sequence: TGTGCCGGAGACAGCCTTAGCACAGATACGCAGTGTTTT. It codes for CAGDSLSTDTQCF. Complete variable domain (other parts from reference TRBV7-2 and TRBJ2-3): GAGVSQSPSNKVTEKGKDVELRCDPISGHTALYWYRQSLGQGLEFLIYFQGNSAPDKSGLPSDRFSAERTGGSVSTLTIQRTQQEDSAVYLCAGDSLSTDTQCFGPGTRLTVL.

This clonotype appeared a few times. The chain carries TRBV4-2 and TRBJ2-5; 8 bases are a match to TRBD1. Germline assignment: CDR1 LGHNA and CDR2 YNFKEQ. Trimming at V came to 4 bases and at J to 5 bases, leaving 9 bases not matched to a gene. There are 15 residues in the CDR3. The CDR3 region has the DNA TGTGCCAGCAGCCCCACGCAGGGGGCATATGAGACCCAGTACTTC. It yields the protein CASSPTQGAYETQYF.

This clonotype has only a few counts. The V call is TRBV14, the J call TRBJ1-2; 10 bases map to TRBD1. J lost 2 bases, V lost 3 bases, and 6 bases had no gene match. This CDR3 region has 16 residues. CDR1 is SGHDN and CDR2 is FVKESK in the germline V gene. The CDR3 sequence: CASSHRPGQGNYGYTF. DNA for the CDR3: TGTGCCAGCAGCCACAGACCGGGACAGGGGAACTATGGCTACACCTTC.

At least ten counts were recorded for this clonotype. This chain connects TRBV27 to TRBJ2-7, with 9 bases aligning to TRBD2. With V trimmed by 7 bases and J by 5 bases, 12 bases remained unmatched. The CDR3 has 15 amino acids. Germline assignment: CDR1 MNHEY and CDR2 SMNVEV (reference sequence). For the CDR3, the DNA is TGTGCCAGCATCAATTTAGCGGGAGCTTTGAACGAGCAGTACTTC. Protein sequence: CASINLAGALNEQYF.

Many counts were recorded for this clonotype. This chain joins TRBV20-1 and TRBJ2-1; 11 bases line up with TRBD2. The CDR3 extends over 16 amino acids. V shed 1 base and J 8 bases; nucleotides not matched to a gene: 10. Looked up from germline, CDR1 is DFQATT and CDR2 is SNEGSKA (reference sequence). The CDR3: CSARGASGGTIDEQFF. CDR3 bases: TGCAGTGCTAGAGGGGCTAGCGGGGGGACAATCGATGAGCAGTTCTTC.

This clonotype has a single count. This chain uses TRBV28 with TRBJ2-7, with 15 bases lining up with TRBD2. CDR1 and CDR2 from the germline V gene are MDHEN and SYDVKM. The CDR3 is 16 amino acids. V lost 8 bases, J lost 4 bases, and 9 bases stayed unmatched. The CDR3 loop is CASLEGTSGRWYEQYF. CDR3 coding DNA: TGTGCCAGCCTCGAGGGGACTAGCGGGAGGTGGTACGAGCAGTACTTC.

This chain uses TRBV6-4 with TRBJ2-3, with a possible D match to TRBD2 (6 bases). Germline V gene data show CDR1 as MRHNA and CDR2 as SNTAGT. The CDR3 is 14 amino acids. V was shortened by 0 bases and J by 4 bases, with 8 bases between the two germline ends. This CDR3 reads CASSDSERADTQYF. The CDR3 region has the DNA TGTGCCAGCAGTGACTCTGAGCGGGCAGATACGCAGTATTTT.

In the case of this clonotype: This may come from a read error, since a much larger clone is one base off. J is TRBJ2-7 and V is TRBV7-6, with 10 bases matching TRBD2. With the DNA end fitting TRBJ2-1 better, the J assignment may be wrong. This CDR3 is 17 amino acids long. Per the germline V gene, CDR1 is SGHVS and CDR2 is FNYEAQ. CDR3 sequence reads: CASSKASGRTTSYEQFF. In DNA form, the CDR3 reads TGTGCCAGCAGTAAGGCTAGCGGGAGAACCACCTCCTACGAGCAGTTCTTC.

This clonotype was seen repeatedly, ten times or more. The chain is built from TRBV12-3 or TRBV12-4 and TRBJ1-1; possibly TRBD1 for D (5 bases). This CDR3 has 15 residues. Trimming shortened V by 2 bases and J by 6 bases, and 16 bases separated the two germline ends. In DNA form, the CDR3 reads TGTGCCAGCAGTTTAACGGGGGGTCGCATCCCTGAAGCTTTCTTT. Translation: CASSLTGGRIPEAFF.

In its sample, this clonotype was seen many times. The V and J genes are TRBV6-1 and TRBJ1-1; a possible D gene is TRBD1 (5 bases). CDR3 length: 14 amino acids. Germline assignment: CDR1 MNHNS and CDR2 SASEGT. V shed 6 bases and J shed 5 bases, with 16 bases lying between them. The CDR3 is CASRPARVWTEAFF. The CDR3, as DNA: TGTGCCAGCAGGCCCGCCAGGGTTTGGACTGAAGCTTTCTTT.

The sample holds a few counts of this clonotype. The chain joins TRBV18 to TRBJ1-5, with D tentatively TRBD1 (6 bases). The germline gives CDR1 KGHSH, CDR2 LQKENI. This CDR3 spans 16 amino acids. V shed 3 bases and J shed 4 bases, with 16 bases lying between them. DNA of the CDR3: TGTGCCAGCTCACCCGGGGGAGGGGGTTGGAATCAGCCCCAGCATTTT. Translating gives CASSPGGGGWNQPQHF.

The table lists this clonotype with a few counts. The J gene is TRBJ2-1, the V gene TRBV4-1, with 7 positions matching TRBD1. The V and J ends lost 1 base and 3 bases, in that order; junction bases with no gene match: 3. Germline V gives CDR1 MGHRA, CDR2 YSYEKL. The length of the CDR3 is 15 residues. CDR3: CASSQGQGNYNEQFF. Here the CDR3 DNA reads TGCGCCAGCAGCCAAGGACAGGGTAACTACAATGAGCAGTTCTTC.

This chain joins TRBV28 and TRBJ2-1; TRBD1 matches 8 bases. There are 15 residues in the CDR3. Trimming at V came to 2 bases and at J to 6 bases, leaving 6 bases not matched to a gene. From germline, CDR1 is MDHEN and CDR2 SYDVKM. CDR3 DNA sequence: TGTGCCAGCAGTTTAAGGACAGGGTCCCGCAATGAGCAGTTCTTC. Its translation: CASSLRTGSRNEQFF. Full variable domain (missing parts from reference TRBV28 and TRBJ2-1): DVKVTQSSRYLVKRTGEKVFLECVQDMDHENMFWYRQDPGLGLRLIYFSYDVKMKEKGDIPEGYSVSREKKERFSLILESASTNQTSMYLCASSLRTGSRNEQFFGPGTRLTVL.

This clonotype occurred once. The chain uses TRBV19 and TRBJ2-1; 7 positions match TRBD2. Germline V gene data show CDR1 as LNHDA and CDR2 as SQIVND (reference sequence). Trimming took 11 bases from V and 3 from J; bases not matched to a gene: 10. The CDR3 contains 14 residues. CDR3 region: CAVGPRGSYNEQFF. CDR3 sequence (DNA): TGTGCCGTTGGACCCCGCGGGAGCTACAATGAGCAGTTCTTC. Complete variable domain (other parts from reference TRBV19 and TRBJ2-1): DGGITQSPKYLFRKEGQNVTLSCEQNLNHDAMYWYRQDPGQGLRLIYYSQIVNDFQKGDIAEGYSVSREKKESFPLTVTSAQKNPTAFYLCAVGPRGSYNEQFFGPGTRLTVL.

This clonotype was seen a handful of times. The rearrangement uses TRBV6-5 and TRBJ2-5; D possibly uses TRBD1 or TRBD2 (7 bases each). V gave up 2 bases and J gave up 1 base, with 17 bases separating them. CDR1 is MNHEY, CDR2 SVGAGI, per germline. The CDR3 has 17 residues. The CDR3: CASSYTRGGGPQETQYF. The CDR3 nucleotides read TGTGCCAGCAGTTACACGAGGGGAGGGGGCCCCCAAGAGACCCAGTACTTC.

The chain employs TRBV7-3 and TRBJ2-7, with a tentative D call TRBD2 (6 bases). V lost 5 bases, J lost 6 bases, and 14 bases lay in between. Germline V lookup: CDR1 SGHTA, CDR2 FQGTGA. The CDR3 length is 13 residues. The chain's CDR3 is CASSARTRGEQYF. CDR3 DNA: TGTGCCAGCAGCGCCCGGACGCGGGGCGAGCAGTACTTC.

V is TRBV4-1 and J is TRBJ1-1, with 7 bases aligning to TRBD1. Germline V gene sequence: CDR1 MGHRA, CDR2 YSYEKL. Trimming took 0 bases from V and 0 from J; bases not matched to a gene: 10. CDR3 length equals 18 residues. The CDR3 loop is CASSQDIGAGTVNTEAFF. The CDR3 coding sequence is TGCGCCAGCAGCCAAGATATCGGTGCCGGGACAGTGAACACTGAAGCTTTCTTT.

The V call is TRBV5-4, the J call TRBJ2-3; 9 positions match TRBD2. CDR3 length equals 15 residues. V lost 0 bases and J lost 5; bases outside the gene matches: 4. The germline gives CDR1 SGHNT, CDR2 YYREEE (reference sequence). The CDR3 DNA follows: TGTGCCAGCAGCTTGGCGGGTAGCGGGGGAGATACGCAGTATTTT. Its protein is CASSLAGSGGDTQYF.

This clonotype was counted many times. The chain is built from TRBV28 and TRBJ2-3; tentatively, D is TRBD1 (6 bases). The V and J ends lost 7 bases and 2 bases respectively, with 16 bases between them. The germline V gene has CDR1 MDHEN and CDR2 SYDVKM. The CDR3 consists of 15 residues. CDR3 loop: CASTETGRYTDTQYF. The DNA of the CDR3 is TGTGCCAGCACCGAAACAGGGCGTTACACAGATACGCAGTATTTT.

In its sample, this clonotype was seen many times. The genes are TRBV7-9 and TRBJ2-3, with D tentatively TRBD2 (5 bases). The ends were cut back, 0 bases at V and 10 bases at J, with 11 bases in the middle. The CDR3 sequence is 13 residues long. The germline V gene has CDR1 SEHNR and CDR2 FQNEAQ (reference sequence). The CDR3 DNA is TGTGCCAGCAGCTTAGCGCAAGTAGCGCCGCAGTATTTT. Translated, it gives CASSLAQVAPQYF.

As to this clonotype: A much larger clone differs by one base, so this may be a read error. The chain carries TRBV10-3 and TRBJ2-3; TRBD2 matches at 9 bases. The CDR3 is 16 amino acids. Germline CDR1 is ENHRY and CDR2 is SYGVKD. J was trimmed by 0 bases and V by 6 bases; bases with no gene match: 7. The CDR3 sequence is CAIRGFAGGSTDTQYF. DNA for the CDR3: TGTGCCATCAGGGGCTTCGCGGGAGGGAGCACAGATACGCAGTATTTT.

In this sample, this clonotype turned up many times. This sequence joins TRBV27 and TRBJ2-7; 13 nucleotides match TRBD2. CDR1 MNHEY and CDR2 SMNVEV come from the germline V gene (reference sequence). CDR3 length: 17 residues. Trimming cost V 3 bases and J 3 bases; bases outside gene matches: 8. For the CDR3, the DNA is TGTGCCAGCAGTTTGTGGACTAGCGGGAGTCCTGACTACGAGCAGTACTTC. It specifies CASSLWTSGSPDYEQYF.

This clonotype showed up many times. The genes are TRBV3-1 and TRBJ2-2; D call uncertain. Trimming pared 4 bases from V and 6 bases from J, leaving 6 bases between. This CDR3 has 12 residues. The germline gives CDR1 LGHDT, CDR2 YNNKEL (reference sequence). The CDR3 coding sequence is TGTGCCAGCAGCCGTGGGTCCGGGGAGCTGTTTTTT. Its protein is CASSRGSGELFF.